This TCR beta chain appears in the sequencing data of a study of blood T cell repertoires in COVID-19. Study processing details: Amplified reference gene primers provided the basis for estimating nucleated cell counts. Some clones are missing from TCRdb's copy, which holds only in-frame ones; the method was immunoSEQ multiplex PCR. That table gives V, J and clone size, and the DNA gave D and trimming. The profile shows 200,000 to 250,000 clones, approximately 90% of them singletons. With V trimmed by 5 bases and J by 0 bases, 8 bases remained unmatched. This CDR3 has 17 amino acids. Germline CDR1 is SQVTM and CDR2 is ANQGSEA. A single count supports this clone.

This clonotype was obtained from a man between 65 and 85 years old with acute or convalescent COVID-19. The chain carries TRBV29-1 and TRBJ2-2; TRBD2 matches at 11 bases. The sequenced sample was peripheral blood. CDR3: CSVPGTSGQTNTGELFF. DNA for the CDR3: TGCAGCGTTCCGGGGACTAGCGGCCAAACGAACACCGGGGAGCTGTTTTTT.